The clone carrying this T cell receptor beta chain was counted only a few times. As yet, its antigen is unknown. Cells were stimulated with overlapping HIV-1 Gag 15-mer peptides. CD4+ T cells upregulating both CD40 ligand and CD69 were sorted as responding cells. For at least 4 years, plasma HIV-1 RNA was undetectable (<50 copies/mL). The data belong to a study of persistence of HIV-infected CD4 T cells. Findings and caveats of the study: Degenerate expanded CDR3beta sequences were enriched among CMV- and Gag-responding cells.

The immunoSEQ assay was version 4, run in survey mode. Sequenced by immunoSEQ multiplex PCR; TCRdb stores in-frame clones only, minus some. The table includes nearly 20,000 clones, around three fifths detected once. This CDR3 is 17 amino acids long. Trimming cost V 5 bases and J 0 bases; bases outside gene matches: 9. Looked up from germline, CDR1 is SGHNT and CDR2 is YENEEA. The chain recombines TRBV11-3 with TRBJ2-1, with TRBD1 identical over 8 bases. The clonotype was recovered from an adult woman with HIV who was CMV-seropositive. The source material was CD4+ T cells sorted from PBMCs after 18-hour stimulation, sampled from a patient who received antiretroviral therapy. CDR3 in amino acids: CASSPGDRWSSYNEQFF. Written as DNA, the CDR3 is TGTGCCAGCAGCCCCGGGGACAGGTGGAGCTCCTACAATGAGCAGTTCTTC.